A selection of T cell receptor beta chains follows, all from one sample in a study of control samples from healthy donors and cancer patients. Assay: immunoSEQ multiplex PCR; the TCRdb copy retains only in-frame clones and omits some. The table includes over 100,000 clones, 90% detected once. What was sequenced was blood. The receptors were gathered from a human donor in good health. The donor label of this sample is uncertain. The CDR3 runs from the conserved cysteine through the conserved F or W. A D gene is named only where the DNA matches it firmly. Rows give clone size only sometimes, using once, few, many, or a class for an expanded clone.

V: TRBV7-2
J: TRBJ2-5
size: -
D: -
DNA: TGTGCCAGCAGCCCTAGACGGGAGAGAGAGACCCAGTACTTC
CDR3: CASSPRRERETQYF

V: TRBV27
J: TRBJ2-7
size: -
D: -
DNA: TGTGCCAGCAGTTTAACGACAGACCGCTACGAGCAGTACTTC
CDR3: CASSLTTDRYEQYF

V: TRBV29-1
J: TRBJ1-1
size: -
D: -
DNA: TGCAGCGTTGCAGACGGCACTGAAGCTTTCTTT
CDR3: CSVADGTEAFF

V: TRBV5-4
J: TRBJ1-2
size: once
D: TRBD1
DNA: TGTGCCAGCAGCTCGACAGGGAAGGATGGCTACACCTTC
CDR3: CASSSTGKDGYTF

V: TRBV5-1
J: TRBJ1-1
size: -
D: -
DNA: TGCGCCAGCAGCTTGGAGACCCCTAGGGCTGAAGCTTTCTTT
CDR3: CASSLETPRAEAFF

V: TRBV6-6
J: TRBJ1-1
size: -
D: -
DNA: TGTGCCAGCAGTCCCCTACTGAACACTGAAGCTTTCTTT
CDR3: CASSPLLNTEAFF

V: TRBV12-5
J: TRBJ1-2
size: -
D: -
DNA: TGTGCTAGTGGTGCTGGGGGTTCCTTGGGCTACACCTTC
CDR3: CASGAGGSLGYTF

V: TRBV6-2/TRBV6-3
J: TRBJ1-2
size: -
D: -
DNA: TGTGCCAGCAGTTTCGGACTGATTAACTATGGCTACACCTTC
CDR3: CASSFGLINYGYTF

V: TRBV12-3/TRBV12-4
J: TRBJ1-1
size: -
D: -
DNA: TGTGCCAGCAGTTTAGCGGTGGGGGTGGCTTTCTTT
CDR3: CASSLAVGVAFF

V: TRBV9
J: TRBJ2-1
size: -
D: TRBD1
DNA: TGTGCCAGCAGTCAAGACAGGGGGAGGAATGAGCAGTTCTTC
CDR3: CASSQDRGRNEQFF

V: TRBV7-8
J: TRBJ1-5
size: -
D: -
DNA: TGTGCCAGCAGCCTAAGTGCCGGAAGCAATCAGCCCCAGCATTTT
CDR3: CASSLSAGSNQPQHF

V: TRBV18
J: TRBJ2-1
size: -
D: TRBD1
DNA: TGTGCCAGCTCACCGCGACAGGGGCTTTACAATGAGCAGTTCTTC
CDR3: CASSPRQGLYNEQFF

V: TRBV12-3/TRBV12-4
J: TRBJ2-3
size: -
D: -
DNA: TGTGCCAGCAGCCCTAGTTCCAGCACGCAGTATTTT
CDR3: CASSPSSSTQYF

V: TRBV4-1
J: TRBJ1-1
size: -
D: -
DNA: TGCGCCAGCAGCCAAGGACAAGGGGGGGGAGCTTTCTTT
CDR3: CASSQGQGGGAFF

V: TRBV27
J: TRBJ2-5
size: -
D: -
DNA: TGTGCCAGCAGTTTTCGGGGGCGGGAGACCCAGTACTTC
CDR3: CASSFRGRETQYF

V: TRBV18
J: TRBJ1-1
size: -
D: -
DNA: TGTGCCAGCTCACCCCGGGAGCGAGGGGACACTGAAGCTTTCTTT
CDR3: CASSPRERGDTEAFF

V: TRBV6-2/TRBV6-3
J: TRBJ2-1
size: many
D: -
DNA: TGTGCCAGCAGTTATACGGAGTACAATGAGCAGTTCTTC
CDR3: CASSYTEYNEQFF

V: TRBV12-5
J: TRBJ2-3
size: -
D: -
DNA: TGTGCTAGTGGTTTGGTACAGCCCACAGATACGCAGTATTTT
CDR3: CASGLVQPTDTQYF

V: TRBV9
J: TRBJ1-2
size: -
D: -
DNA: TGTGCCAGCAGCGTAGGAATTACAGGGCTCTATGGCTACACCTTC
CDR3: CASSVGITGLYGYTF

V: TRBV11-3
J: TRBJ2-6
size: -
D: TRBD2
DNA: TGTGCCAGCAGCCCGGGGGGGGCCGGGGCCAACGTCCTGACTTTC
CDR3: CASSPGGAGANVLTF

V: TRBV3-1/TRBV3-2
J: TRBJ2-1
size: -
D: -
DNA: TGTGCCAGCAGCCAACTCGGGGGGCGCGCTGAGCAGTTCTTC
CDR3: CASSQLGGRAEQFF

V: TRBV30
J: TRBJ1-1
size: -
D: -
DNA: TGTGCCTGGAAGAGAAACACTGAAGCTTTCTTT
CDR3: CAWKRNTEAFF

V: TRBV9
J: TRBJ1-1
size: -
D: -
DNA: TGTACCAGCAGCGTAGATAGGAGTCTGAACACTGAAGCTTTCTTT
CDR3: CTSSVDRSLNTEAFF

V: TRBV2
J: TRBJ1-1
size: -
D: -
DNA: TGTGCCAGCAGAGGGGGAGACACTGAAGCTTTCTTT
CDR3: CASRGGDTEAFF

V: TRBV7-6
J: TRBJ2-7
size: few
D: -
DNA: TGTGCCAGCAGCTTACCTGACAGCTACGAGCAGTACTTC
CDR3: CASSLPDSYEQYF

V: TRBV6-1
J: TRBJ1-5
size: -
D: -
DNA: TGTGCCAGCAGTGATGCGTTATATAACAATCAGCCCCAGCATTTT
CDR3: CASSDALYNNQPQHF

V: TRBV28
J: TRBJ1-2
size: once
D: -
DNA: TGTGCCAGCAGCCCAACGATGGGACCTGTCCCATATGGCTACACCTTC
CDR3: CASSPTMGPVPYGYTF

V: TRBV5-5
J: TRBJ2-1
size: -
D: TRBD2
DNA: TGTGCCAGCAGCTTGTGGAGGACTAGCGGGGGGCATAACAATGAGCAGTTCTTC
CDR3: CASSLWRTSGGHNNEQFF

V: TRBV6-4
J: TRBJ2-5
size: -
D: TRBD2
DNA: TGTGCCAGCAGTGACCTCTATCAACGTGGCGGGGGGAAAGAGACCCAGTACTTC
CDR3: CASSDLYQRGGGKETQYF

V: TRBV5-1
J: TRBJ2-3
size: -
D: TRBD2
DNA: TGCGCCAGCAGGAGAAGCGGGGGGGCGGCAGATACGCAGTATTTT
CDR3: CASRRSGGAADTQYF

V: TRBV5-8
J: TRBJ2-5
size: -
D: -
DNA: TGTGCCAGCAGGTTCTCACAGCCAGAGACCCAGTACTTC
CDR3: CASRFSQPETQYF

V: TRBV5-1
J: TRBJ2-3
size: few
D: TRBD1
DNA: TGCGCCAGCAGCTCGGGACAGGGGACAGATACGCAGTATTTT
CDR3: CASSSGQGTDTQYF

V: TRBV15
J: TRBJ1-1
size: -
D: -
DNA: TGTGCCACCAGCAGAGACAGGGTCTTTGGTGAAGCTTTCTTT
CDR3: CATSRDRVFGEAFF

V: TRBV11-1
J: TRBJ2-3
size: -
D: TRBD1
DNA: TGTGCCAGCAGCTTGGGACAGGGCGCTACGCAGTATTTT
CDR3: CASSLGQGATQYF

V: TRBV12-3/TRBV12-4
J: TRBJ2-1
size: once
D: -
DNA: TGTGCCAGTAACTCCTACAATGAGCAGTTCTTC
CDR3: CASNSYNEQFF

V: TRBV27
J: TRBJ1-4
size: -
D: -
DNA: TGTGCCAGCAGCCCCATGGGGTCTAATGAAAAACTGTTTTTT
CDR3: CASSPMGSNEKLFF

V: TRBV2
J: TRBJ1-5
size: -
D: -
DNA: TGTGCCAGTAGACGGGACCCCCCAGGGAGTAGGGGTAGCAATCAGCCCCAGCATTTT
CDR3: CASRRDPPGSRGSNQPQHF

V: TRBV30
J: TRBJ2-1
size: once
D: TRBD1
DNA: TGTGCGGGACAGGCCTACAATGAGCAGTTCTTC
CDR3: CAGQAYNEQFF

V: TRBV5-6
J: TRBJ1-1
size: once
D: -
DNA: TGTGCCAGCAGCTTGGTGGGGAACATTGAAGCTTTCTTT
CDR3: CASSLVGNIEAFF

V: TRBV5-6
J: TRBJ1-3
size: -
D: -
DNA: TGTGCCAGCAGCTTAGTGACAGAAAACACCATATATTTT
CDR3: CASSLVTENTIYF

V: TRBV28
J: TRBJ1-2
size: -
D: -
DNA: TGTGCCAGCAGTTTAGCCGGTTCTAACTATGGCTACACCTTC
CDR3: CASSLAGSNYGYTF

V: TRBV19
J: TRBJ1-5
size: once
D: TRBD1
DNA: TGTGCCAGTAGTATTGAACAGGGGGGCAATCAGCCCCAGCATTTT
CDR3: CASSIEQGGNQPQHF